The T cell receptor (beta chain) under discussion was sequenced for a study of CXCR3-negative and CXCR3-positive naive CD8 T cells. Whole-study findings and limits: Memory CD8+ cells showed much lower diversity, while both naive subsets displayed comparably high diversity. Unlike memory cells, which differed, naive CXCR3-negative and CXCR3-positive cells had similar TRBV-TRBJ usage. Greater hydrophobicity was found in TRB CDR3s of CXCR3-positive naive cells than of CXCR3-negative naive cells. It was found that naive subsets had comparable surface CD5, and TCR strength was inferred from TRB CDR3 properties.

CDR3 size: 16 residues. Germline V gives CDR1 LNHNV, CDR2 YYDKDF (reference sequence). By frequency, this clonotype is medium-sized. The antigen is undetermined. All TRB cDNA libraries came from 5' RACE performed with UMI labels. TCRdb reprocessed the 5' RACE reads and reports one entry per CDR3 protein, with no DNA. The sample holds around 5,000 distinct CDR3 sequences. The clonotype originates from a human donor in good health. Some clones in this sample may be carry-over from other donors' samples. This rearrangement joins TRBV15 to TRBJ2-7; the TCRdb D gene call, TRBD2, has no DNA to confirm it. The sequencing input was naive CXCR3+ CD8+ T cells from blood. The subset: CD45RO-CCR7+CD27+CD95- naive CD8+ T cells expressing CXCR3 (TNR3+). CDR3 protein: CATSRDREGLLYEQYF.